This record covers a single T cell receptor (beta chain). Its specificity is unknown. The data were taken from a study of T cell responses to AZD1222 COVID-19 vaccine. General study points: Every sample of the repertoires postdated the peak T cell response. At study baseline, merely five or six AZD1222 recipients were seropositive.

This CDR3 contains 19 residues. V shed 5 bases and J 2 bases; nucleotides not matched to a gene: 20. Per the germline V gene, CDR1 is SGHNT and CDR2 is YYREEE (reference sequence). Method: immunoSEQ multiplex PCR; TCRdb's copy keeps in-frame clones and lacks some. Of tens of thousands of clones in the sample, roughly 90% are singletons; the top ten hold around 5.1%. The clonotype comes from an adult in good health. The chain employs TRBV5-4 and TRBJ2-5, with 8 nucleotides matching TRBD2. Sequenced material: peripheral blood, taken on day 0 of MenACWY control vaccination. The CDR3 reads CASSSGLASISNPQETQYF. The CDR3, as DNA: TGTGCCAGCAGTTCCGGACTAGCATCGATCTCGAACCCGCAAGAGACCCAGTACTTC.